The 9 T cell receptor beta chains below all came from one sample that was sequenced in a study of TIL therapy for anti-PD-1-resistant metastatic lung cancer. As to time point: pre-treatment sample, taken before nivolumab and TIL therapy. Sequencing used immunoSEQ v3. Using immunoSEQ multiplex PCR, the repertoire was profiled, and TCRdb retains in-frame clones only, with some absent. The table lists 35,000 to 55,000 clones, around 79% of them singletons, with roughly 15% in the top ten. The material sequenced was blood, taken at baseline. These receptors all come from a man between 65 and 80 years old with non-small cell lung cancer.

The V call is TRBV11-3, the J call TRBJ2-1, with 8 nucleotides matching TRBD2. This CDR3 has 16 amino acids. V trimming: 3 bases; J trimming: 7 bases; junction bases outside the gene matches: 11. The germline V gene has CDR1 SGHNT and CDR2 YENEEA. Written as DNA, the CDR3 is TGTGCCAGCAGCTTGTATTCGGGAGGGGGAAGAAATGAGCAGTTCTTC. Its protein is CASSLYSGGGRNEQFF.

This sequence joins TRBV27 and TRBJ1-6; unclear D gene. The V end was cut by 1 base, the J end by 9 bases, with 7 bases between. The germline gives CDR1 MNHEY, CDR2 SMNVEV (reference sequence). The CDR3 totals 13 residues. This CDR3 is CASSLFSSSPLHF. The CDR3 DNA follows: TGTGCCAGCAGTTTATTTAGCAGTTCACCCCTCCACTTT.

In DNA form, the CDR3 reads TGCGCCAGCAGGGCTGGGGACTCTCCCTACGAGCAGTACTTC. Protein product: CASRAGDSPYEQYF. This sequence joins TRBV5-1 and TRBJ2-7; D is possibly TRBD2 (6 bases). Trimming cost V 5 bases and J 2 bases, with 14 bases left between them. Germline V CDR1 and CDR2: SGHRS, YFSETQ. The CDR3 runs to 14 residues.

In this sample, this clone turned up a few times. The genes are TRBV2 and TRBJ1-2, with TRBD1 as a possible D gene (5 bases). Per the germline V gene, CDR1 is SNHLY and CDR2 is FYNNEI. The CDR3 length is 15 residues. The V and J ends lost 3 bases and 7 bases respectively, with 18 bases between them. The CDR3 spells CASSEASRGGSGYTF. DNA for the CDR3: TGTGCCAGCAGTGAGGCCTCCCGTGGGGGGAGTGGCTACACCTTC.

The chain joins TRBV28 to TRBJ1-5; no definite D call. The CDR3 has 12 amino acids. Per the germline V gene, CDR1 is MDHEN and CDR2 is SYDVKM. With 10 bases removed from V and 3 bases from J, the gap between germline ends came to 10 bases. The CDR3 nucleotides are TGTGCCACCGGACGGAACAATCAGCCCCAGCATTTT. Protein: CATGRNNQPQHF.

The chain joins TRBV6-5 to TRBJ2-7, with 8 bases fitting TRBD1. The germline gives CDR1 MNHEY, CDR2 SVGAGI. With V trimmed by 7 bases and J by 6 bases, 2 bases remained unmatched. This CDR3 is 11 amino acids long. This CDR3 is CASNRGSEQYF. CDR3 DNA sequence: TGTGCCAGCAACAGGGGGAGCGAGCAGTACTTC.

The chain couples TRBV7-9 to TRBJ2-7; D is tentatively TRBD1 or TRBD2 (5 bases each). The V end lost 4 bases, the J end lost 3 bases, and 13 bases lay between the germline ends. CDR3 length equals 14 residues. CDR1 and CDR2 (germline): SEHNR, FQNEAQ (reference sequence). The CDR3 sequence is CASSSQGVDYEQYF. CDR3 DNA: TGTGCCAGCAGCTCTCAGGGAGTAGACTACGAGCAGTACTTC.

V and J are TRBV6-4 and TRBJ1-5; 7 bases are a match to TRBD1. The J segment lost 0 bases and the V segment lost 6 bases, leaving 5 bases of the junction unmatched. The CDR3 runs 15 residues. From germline, CDR1 is MRHNA and CDR2 SNTAGT. CDR3 nucleotides: TGTGCCAGCAGCGCCACAGGGGATAGCAATCAGCCCCAGCATTTT. Translated: CASSATGDSNQPQHF.

This clone was seen just once. The chain is built from TRBV10-3 and TRBJ2-7, with D perhaps TRBD1 (5 bases). The V gene lost 7 bases and the J gene lost 3 bases, with 13 bases spanning the gap. This CDR3 has 13 amino acids. The germline gives CDR1 ENHRY, CDR2 SYGVKD. The CDR3 DNA is TGTGCCATCAAACAGGCCCCTGACTACGAGCAGTACTTC. It specifies CAIKQAPDYEQYF.